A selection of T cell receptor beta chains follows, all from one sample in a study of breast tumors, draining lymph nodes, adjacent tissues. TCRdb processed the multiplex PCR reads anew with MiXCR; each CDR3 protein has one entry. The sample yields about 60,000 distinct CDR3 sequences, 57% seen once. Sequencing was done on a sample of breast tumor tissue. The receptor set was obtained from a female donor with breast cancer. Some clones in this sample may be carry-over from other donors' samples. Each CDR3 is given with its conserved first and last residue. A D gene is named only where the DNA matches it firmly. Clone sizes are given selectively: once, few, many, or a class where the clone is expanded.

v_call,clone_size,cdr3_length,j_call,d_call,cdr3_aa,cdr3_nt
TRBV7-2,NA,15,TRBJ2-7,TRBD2,CASSLWGGAGGEQYF,TGTGCCAGCAGCTTATGGGGAGGGGCAGGTGGCGAGCAGTACTTC
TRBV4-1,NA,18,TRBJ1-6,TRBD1,CASSQPQIGDRANSPLHF,TGCGCCAGCAGCCAACCACAAATCGGGGACAGGGCTAATTCACCCCTCCACTTT
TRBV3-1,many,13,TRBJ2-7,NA,CASSPGHLYEQYF,TGTGCCAGCAGCCCGGGACATCTCTACGAGCAGTACTTC
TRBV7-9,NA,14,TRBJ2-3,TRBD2,CASVPGLGIDTQYF,TGTGCCAGCGTACCGGGACTAGGTATTGATACGCAGTATTTT
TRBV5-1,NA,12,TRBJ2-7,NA,CASSLGGGRQYF,TGCGCCAGCAGCCTCGGAGGAGGAAGGCAGTACTTC
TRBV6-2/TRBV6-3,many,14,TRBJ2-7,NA,CASSYLLQGSEQYF,TGTGCCAGCAGTTACTTGCTTCAGGGGTCCGAGCAGTACTTC
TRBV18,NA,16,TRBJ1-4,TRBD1,CASSLNTGTGNEKLFF,TGTGCCAGCTCACTCAATACCGGGACAGGGAATGAAAAACTGTTTTTT
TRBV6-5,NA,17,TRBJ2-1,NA,CASSPTLLGTSYNEQFF,TGTGCCAGCAGTCCTACACTACTAGGTACGTCCTACAATGAGCAGTTCTTC
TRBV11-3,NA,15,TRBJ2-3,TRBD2,CASSLTSGSTDTQYF,TGTGCCAGCAGCTTAACTAGCGGGAGTACAGATACGCAGTATTTT
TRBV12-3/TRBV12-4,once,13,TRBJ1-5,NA,CASSRDRAPPQHF,TGTGCCAGCAGCAGGGACCGGGCGCCGCCCCAGCATTTT